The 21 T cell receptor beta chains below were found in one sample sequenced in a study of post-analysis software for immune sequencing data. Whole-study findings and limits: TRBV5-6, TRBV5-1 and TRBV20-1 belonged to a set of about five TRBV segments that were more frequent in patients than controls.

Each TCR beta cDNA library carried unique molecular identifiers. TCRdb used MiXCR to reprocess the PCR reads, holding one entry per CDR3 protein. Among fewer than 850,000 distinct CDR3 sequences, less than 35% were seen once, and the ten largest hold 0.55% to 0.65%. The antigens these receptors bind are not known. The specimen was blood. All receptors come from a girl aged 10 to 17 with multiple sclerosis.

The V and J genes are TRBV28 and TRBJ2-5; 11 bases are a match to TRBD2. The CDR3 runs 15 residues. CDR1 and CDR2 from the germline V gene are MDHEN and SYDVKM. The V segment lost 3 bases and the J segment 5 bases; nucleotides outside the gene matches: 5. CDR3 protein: CASSLDSGRAETQYF. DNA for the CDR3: TGTGCCAGCAGTTTGGATAGCGGGAGGGCCGAGACCCAGTACTTC.

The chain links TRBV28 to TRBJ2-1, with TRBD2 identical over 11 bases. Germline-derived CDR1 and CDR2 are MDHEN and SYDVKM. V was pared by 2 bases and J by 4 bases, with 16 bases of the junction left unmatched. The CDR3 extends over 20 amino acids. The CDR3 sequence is CASSLAKPSPTSGSYNEQFF. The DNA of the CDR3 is TGTGCCAGCAGTTTAGCGAAACCCTCTCCTACTAGCGGGAGTTACAATGAGCAGTTCTTC.

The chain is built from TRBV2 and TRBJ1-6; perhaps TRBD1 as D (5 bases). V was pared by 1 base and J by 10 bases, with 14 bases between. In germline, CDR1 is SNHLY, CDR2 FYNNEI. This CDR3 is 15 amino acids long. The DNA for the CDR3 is TGTGCCAGCAGTGAAGTCGGGACGCTAGGATCACCCCTCCACTTT. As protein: CASSEVGTLGSPLHF.

CDR3 residues: CASSEVVGSGANVLTF. The CDR3 DNA follows: TGTGCCAGCAGTGAAGTGGTAGGGTCTGGGGCCAACGTCCTGACTTTC. The chain is built from TRBV6-1 and TRBJ2-6; D not resolved. Trimming cost V 1 base and J 1 base, with 8 bases left between them. Germline V gene sequence: CDR1 MNHNS, CDR2 SASEGT. The CDR3 contains 16 residues.

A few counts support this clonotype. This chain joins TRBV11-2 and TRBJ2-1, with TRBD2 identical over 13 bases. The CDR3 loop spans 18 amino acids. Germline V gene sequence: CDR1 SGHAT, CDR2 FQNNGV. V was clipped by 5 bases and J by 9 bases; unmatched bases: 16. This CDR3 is CASSASGTSGTKSGEQFF. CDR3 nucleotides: TGTGCCAGCAGCGCGAGTGGGACTAGCGGGACCAAATCGGGTGAGCAGTTCTTC.

DNA for the CDR3: TGTGCCAGCAGCCAAAATAGCGGACTCAACTACAATGAGCAGTTCTTC. Translation: CASSQNSGLNYNEQFF. The chain links TRBV3-1 to TRBJ2-1; D is perhaps TRBD2 (6 bases). Germline V lookup: CDR1 LGHDT, CDR2 YNNKEL (reference sequence). The CDR3 consists of 16 residues. Between the trimmed V and J ends, which lost 2 bases and 3 bases, there was a span of 14 bases.

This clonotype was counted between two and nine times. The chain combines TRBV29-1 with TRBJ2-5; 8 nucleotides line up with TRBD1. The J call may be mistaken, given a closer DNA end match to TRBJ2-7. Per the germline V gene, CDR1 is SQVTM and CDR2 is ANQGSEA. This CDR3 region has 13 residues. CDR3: CSVAQTTGAEQYF. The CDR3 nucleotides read TGCAGCGTTGCCCAAACGACAGGGGCCGAGCAGTACTTC.

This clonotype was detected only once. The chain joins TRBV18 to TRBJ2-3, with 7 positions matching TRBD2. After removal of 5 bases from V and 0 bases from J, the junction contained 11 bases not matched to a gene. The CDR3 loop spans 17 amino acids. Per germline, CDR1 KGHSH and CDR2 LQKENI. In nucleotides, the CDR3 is TGTGCCAGCTCAGAAGAGGTGGCGGGAGCTAGCACAGATACGCAGTATTTT. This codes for CASSEEVAGASTDTQYF.

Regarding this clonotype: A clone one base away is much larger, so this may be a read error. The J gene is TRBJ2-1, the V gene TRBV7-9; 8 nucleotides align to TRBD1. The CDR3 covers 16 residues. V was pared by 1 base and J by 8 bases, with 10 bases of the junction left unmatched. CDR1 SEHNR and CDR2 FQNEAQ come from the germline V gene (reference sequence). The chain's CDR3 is CASSLVDGQGSHEQFF. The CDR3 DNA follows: TGTGCCAGCAGCTTAGTCGACGGACAGGGTTCCCATGAGCAGTTCTTC.

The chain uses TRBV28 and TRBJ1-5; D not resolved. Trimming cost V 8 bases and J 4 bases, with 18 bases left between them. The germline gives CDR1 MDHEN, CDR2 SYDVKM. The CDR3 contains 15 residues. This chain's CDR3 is CASRSPSSGNQPQHF. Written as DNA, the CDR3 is TGTGCCAGCCGTTCCCCGTCCTCCGGGAATCAGCCCCAGCATTTT.

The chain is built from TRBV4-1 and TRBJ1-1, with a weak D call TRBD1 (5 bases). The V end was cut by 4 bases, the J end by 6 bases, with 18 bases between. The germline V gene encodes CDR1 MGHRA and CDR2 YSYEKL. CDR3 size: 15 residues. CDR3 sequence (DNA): TGCGCCAGCAGCCGACTTCCGGGGGGTTTTGCTGAAGCTTTCTTT. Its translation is CASSRLPGGFAEAFF.

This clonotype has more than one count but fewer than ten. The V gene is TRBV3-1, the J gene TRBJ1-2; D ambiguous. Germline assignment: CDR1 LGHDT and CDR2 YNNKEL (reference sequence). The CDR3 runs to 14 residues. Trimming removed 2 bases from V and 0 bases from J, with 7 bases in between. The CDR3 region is CASSQQATNYGYTF. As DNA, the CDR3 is TGTGCCAGCAGCCAACAGGCAACTAACTATGGCTACACCTTC.

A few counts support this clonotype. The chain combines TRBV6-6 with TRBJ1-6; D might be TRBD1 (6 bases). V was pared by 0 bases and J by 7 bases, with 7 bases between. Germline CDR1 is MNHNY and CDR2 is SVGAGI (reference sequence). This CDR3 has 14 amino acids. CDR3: CASSYSGTNSPLHF. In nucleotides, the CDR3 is TGTGCCAGCAGTTACTCAGGGACAAATTCACCCCTCCACTTT.

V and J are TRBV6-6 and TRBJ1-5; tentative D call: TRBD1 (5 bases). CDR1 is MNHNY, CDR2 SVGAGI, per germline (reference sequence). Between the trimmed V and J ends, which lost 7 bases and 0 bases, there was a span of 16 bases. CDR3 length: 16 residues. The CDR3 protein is CASMFAEGRSNQPQHF. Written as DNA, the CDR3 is TGTGCCAGCATGTTTGCAGAGGGGCGTAGCAATCAGCCCCAGCATTTT.

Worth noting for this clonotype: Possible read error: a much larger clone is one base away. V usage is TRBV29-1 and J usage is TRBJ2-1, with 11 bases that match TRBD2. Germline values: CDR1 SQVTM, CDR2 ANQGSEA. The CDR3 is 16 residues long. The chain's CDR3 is CGVEGGSGGGYNEQFF. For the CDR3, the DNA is TGCGGCGTTGAAGGTGGTAGCGGGGGGGGCTACAATGAGCAGTTCTTC.

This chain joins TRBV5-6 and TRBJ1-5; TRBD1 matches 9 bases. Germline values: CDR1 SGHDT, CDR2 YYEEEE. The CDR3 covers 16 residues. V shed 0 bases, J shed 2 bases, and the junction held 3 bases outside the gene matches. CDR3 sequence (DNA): TGTGCCAGCAGCTTGGCACAGGGGGCGGGCAATCAGCCCCAGCATTTT. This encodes CASSLAQGAGNQPQHF. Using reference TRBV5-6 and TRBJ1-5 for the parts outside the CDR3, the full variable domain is DAGVTQSPTHLIKTRGQQVTLRCSPKSGHDTVSWYQQALGQGPQFIFQYYEEEERQRGNFPDRFSGHQFPNYSSELNVNALLLGDSALYLCASSLAQGAGNQPQHFGDGTRLSIL.

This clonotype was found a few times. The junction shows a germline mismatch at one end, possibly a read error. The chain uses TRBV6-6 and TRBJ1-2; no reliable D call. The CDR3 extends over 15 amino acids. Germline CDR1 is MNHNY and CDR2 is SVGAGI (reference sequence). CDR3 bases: TGTACCAGCAGTCACCAGCTGGAGGCTAACTATGGCTACACCTTC. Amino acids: CTSSHQLEANYGYTF.

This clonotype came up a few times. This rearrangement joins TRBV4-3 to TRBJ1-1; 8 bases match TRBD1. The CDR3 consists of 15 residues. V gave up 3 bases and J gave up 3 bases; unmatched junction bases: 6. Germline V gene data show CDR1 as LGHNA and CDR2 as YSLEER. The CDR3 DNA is TGCGCCAGCAGCCAGGGTTCAGGGGGCGACACTGAAGCTTTCTTT. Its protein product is CASSQGSGGDTEAFF.

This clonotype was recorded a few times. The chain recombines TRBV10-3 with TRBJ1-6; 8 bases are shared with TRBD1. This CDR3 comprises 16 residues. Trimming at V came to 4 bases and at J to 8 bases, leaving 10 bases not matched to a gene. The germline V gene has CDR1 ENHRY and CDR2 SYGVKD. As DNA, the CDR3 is TGTGCCATCAGTGGCACAGGGGGAACAGGGGATTCACCCCTCCACTTT. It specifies CAISGTGGTGDSPLHF.

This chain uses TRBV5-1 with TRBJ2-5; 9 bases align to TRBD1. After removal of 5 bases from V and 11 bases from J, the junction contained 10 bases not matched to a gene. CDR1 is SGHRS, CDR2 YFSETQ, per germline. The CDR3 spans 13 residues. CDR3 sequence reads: CASSRTGVEEQYF. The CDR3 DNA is TGCGCCAGCAGTCGGACAGGGGTGGAAGAGCAGTACTTC.

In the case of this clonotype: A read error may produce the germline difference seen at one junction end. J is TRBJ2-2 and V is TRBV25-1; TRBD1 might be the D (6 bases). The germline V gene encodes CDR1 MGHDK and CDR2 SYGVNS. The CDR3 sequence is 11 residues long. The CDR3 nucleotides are TGTGCCGCCAGGGACACTGGGGAGCTGTTTTTT. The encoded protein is CAARDTGELFF.